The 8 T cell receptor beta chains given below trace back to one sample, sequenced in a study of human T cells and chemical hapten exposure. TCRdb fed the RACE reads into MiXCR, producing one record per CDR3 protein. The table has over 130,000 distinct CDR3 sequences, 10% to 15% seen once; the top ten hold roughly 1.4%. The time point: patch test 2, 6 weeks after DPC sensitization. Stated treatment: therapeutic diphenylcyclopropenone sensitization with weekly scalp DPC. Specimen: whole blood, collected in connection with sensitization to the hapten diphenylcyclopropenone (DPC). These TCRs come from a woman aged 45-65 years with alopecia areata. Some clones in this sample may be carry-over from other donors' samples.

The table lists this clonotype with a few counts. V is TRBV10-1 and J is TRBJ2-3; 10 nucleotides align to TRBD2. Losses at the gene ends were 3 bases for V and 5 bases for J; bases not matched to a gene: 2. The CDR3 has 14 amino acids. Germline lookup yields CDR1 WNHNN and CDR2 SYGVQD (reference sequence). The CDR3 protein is CASSEAGGVDTQYF. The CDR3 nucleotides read TGCGCCAGCAGTGAAGCGGGAGGGGTAGATACGCAGTATTTT.

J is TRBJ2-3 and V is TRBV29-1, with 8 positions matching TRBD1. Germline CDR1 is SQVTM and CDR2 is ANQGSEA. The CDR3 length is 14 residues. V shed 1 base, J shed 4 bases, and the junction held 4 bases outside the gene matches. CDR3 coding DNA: TGCAGCGTTGAAGGGCCAGGGGGCCCAGATACGCAGTATTTT. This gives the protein CSVEGPGGPDTQYF.

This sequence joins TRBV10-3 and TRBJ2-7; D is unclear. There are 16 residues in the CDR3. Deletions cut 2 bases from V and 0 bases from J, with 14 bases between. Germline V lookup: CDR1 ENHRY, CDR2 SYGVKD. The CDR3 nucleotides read TGTGCCATCAGTGAGACGGGCAGGAGAGGCTCCTACGAGCAGTACTTC. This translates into CAISETGRRGSYEQYF.

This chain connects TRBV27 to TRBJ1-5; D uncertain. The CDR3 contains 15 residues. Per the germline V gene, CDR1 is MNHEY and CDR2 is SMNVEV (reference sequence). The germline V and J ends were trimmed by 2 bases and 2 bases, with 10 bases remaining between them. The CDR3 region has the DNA TGTGCCAGCAGTTTAGCCCCTAGGGGCAATCAGCCCCAGCATTTT. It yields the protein CASSLAPRGNQPQHF.

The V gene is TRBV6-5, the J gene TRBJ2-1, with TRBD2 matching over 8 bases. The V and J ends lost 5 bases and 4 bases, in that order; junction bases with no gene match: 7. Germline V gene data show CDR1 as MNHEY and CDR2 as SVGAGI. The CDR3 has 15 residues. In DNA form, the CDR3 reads TGTGCCAGCAGTCGTAGCGGGGCGGCTTACAATGAGCAGTTCTTC. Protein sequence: CASSRSGAAYNEQFF.

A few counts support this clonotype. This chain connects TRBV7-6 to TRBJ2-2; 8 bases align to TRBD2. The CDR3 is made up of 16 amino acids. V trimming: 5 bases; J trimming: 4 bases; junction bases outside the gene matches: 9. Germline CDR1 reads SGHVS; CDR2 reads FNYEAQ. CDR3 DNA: TGTGCCAGCAGCCCTACGGGGGGGGCGAGCACCGGGGAGCTGTTTTTT. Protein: CASSPTGGASTGELFF.

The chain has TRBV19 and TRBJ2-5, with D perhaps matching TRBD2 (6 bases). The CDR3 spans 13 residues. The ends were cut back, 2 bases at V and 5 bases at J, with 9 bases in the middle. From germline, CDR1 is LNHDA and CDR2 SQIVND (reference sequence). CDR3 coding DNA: TGTGCCAGTAGTATAACGGGAGCGGAGACCCAGTACTTC. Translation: CASSITGAETQYF.

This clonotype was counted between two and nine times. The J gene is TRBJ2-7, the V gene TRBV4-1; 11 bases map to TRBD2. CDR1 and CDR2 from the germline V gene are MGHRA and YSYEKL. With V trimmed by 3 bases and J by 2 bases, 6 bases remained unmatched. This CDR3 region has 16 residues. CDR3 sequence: CASSQRLAGNAYEQYF. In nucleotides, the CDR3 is TGCGCCAGCAGCCAGAGACTAGCGGGGAACGCCTACGAGCAGTACTTC.